These 31 T cell receptor beta chains were sequenced from one sample in a study of T cell changes during pregnancy in multiple sclerosis. The protocol was immunoSEQ multiplex PCR, while the TCRdb copy is restricted to in-frame clones and leaves out a portion. Of tens of thousands of clones detected, about 91% appear once; the ten largest clones hold around 0.89%. The sequences come from peripheral blood, collected after pregnancy. These receptor sequences come from a female donor with multiple sclerosis, enrolled in a pregnancy study.

This clone was seen a single time. The J gene is TRBJ1-2, the V gene TRBV6-1; no definite D call. Trimming removed 4 bases at V and 6 bases at J, with 12 bases between. CDR1 is MNHNS and CDR2 is SASEGT in the germline V gene. The CDR3 covers 13 residues. The CDR3 loop is CASSVVLGDGYTF. The CDR3, as DNA: TGTGCCAGCAGTGTTGTTCTCGGGGATGGCTACACCTTC.

This chain connects TRBV6-6 to TRBJ2-5, with 7 bases that match TRBD2. The trim removed 4 bases at V and 2 bases at J, leaving 10 bases unmatched. CDR1 is MNHNY and CDR2 is SVGAGI in the germline V gene (reference sequence). The CDR3 length is 16 residues. The CDR3 DNA sequence: TGTGCCAGCAGTTCCGAGTGGGGGAGGGGTCAAGAGACCCAGTACTTC. Encoded protein: CASSSEWGRGQETQYF.

This chain joins TRBV7-2 and TRBJ1-4, with 7 bases aligning to TRBD1. J gave up 7 bases and V 5 bases, and 13 bases lay outside the gene matches. CDR3 length: 16 residues. In germline, CDR1 is SGHTA, CDR2 FQGNSA. CDR3 bases: TGTGCCAGCAGCCCCCGCGACAGGGTCCGGGGTGAAAAACTGTTTTTT. Residues: CASSPRDRVRGEKLFF.

This chain joins TRBV19 and TRBJ1-2, with D uncertain. The CDR3 spans 13 residues. In germline, CDR1 is LNHDA, CDR2 SQIVND (reference sequence). With 2 bases removed from V and 4 bases from J, the gap between germline ends came to 8 bases. CDR3 nucleotides: TGTGCCAGTAGTATAAGTCACACCTATGGCTACACCTTC. Protein: CASSISHTYGYTF.

J is TRBJ2-3 and V is TRBV19; 11 bases align to TRBD2. The ends lost 7 bases at V and 6 bases at J; junction bases unmatched: 6. Germline V lookup: CDR1 LNHDA, CDR2 SQIVND (reference sequence). This CDR3 comprises 14 residues. CDR3 sequence (DNA): TGTGCCAGTACCTCTAGCGGGGGGCCTGATACGCAGTATTTT. Its protein product is CASTSSGGPDTQYF.

This rearrangement joins TRBV2 to TRBJ2-2; maybe TRBD1 (5 bases). The V end lost 4 bases, the J end lost 5 bases, and 11 bases lay between the germline ends. Germline CDR1 SNHLY, CDR2 FYNNEI. The CDR3 consists of 14 residues. The CDR3 reads CASSADRGTGELFF. The CDR3 DNA reads TGTGCCAGCAGTGCTGATAGGGGAACCGGGGAGCTGTTTTTT.

The V and J genes are TRBV7-2 and TRBJ1-1; no firm D call. CDR3 size: 12 residues. The germline V gene encodes CDR1 SGHTA and CDR2 FQGNSA. V was pared by 4 bases and J by 5 bases, with 8 bases between. The CDR3 DNA reads as TGTGCCAGCAGCTCCACGAGGACTGAAGCTTTCTTT. Its protein product is CASSSTRTEAFF.

The chain uses TRBV5-5 and TRBJ2-7; possible D gene TRBD1, 6 bases. V was shortened by 2 bases and J by 3 bases, with 9 bases between the two germline ends. Germline V CDR1 and CDR2: SGHKS, YYEKEE (reference sequence). The CDR3 runs 13 residues. The CDR3 sequence is CASSFGQIYEQYF. In nucleotides, the CDR3 is TGTGCCAGCAGCTTCGGACAGATCTACGAGCAGTACTTC.

V and J are TRBV5-5 and TRBJ2-7; a weak D match, TRBD2 (5 bases). The V end lost 4 bases, the J end lost 0 bases, and 11 bases lay between the germline ends. Per germline, CDR1 SGHKS and CDR2 YYEKEE (reference sequence). The CDR3 covers 14 residues. CDR3 sequence (DNA): TGTGCCAGCAGCCGCCCGGGAAACTCCTACGAGCAGTACTTC. It translates to CASSRPGNSYEQYF.

The gene calls are TRBV4-3 and TRBJ2-7; D may be TRBD1 (6 bases). Germline V gives CDR1 LGHNA, CDR2 YSLEER. Trimming removed 3 bases from V and 5 bases from J, with 20 bases in between. The length of the CDR3 is 16 residues. CDR3: CASSQEWHRERNEQYF. The CDR3 DNA sequence: TGCGCCAGCAGCCAGGAGTGGCACAGGGAGCGAAACGAGCAGTACTTC.

The V gene is TRBV9, the J gene TRBJ1-6, with 8 nucleotides matching TRBD1. Germline CDR1 is SGDLS and CDR2 is YYNGEE. CDR3 length equals 16 residues. V gave up 3 bases and J gave up 2 bases; unmatched junction bases: 4. CDR3 sequence (DNA): TGTGCCAGCAGCGCCTCGGGACAGGCCTATAATTCACCCCTCCACTTT. Protein product: CASSASGQAYNSPLHF.

There are a few counts of this clone. The chain has TRBV7-9 and TRBJ1-4, with 8 bases matching TRBD1. This CDR3 is built from 15 residues. V lost 4 bases and J lost 6; bases outside the gene matches: 7. Germline CDR1 SEHNR, CDR2 FQNEAQ (reference sequence). In DNA form, the CDR3 reads TGTGCCAGCAGCTCGCGACAGGGGTGGGATGAAAAACTGTTTTTT. Its protein product is CASSSRQGWDEKLFF.

In regard to this clone: The missing conserved phenylalanine or tryptophan at the end of this CDR3 makes a read error likely. This chain links TRBV15 with TRBJ2-2; D may be TRBD1 (5 bases). This CDR3 comprises 14 residues. Deletions cut 3 bases from V and 1 base from J, with 6 bases between. Germline values: CDR1 LNHNV, CDR2 YYDKDF (reference sequence). The CDR3 region is CATSSGQNTGELFS. The CDR3 nucleotides read TGTGCCACCAGCAGCGGACAGAACACCGGGGAGCTGTTTTCT.

This chain joins TRBV5-8 and TRBJ2-4; 8 bases align to TRBD2. With V trimmed by 0 bases and J by 0 bases, 8 bases remained unmatched. CDR3 size: 18 residues. Germline V gene data show CDR1 as SGHTS and CDR2 as YDEGEE. CDR3 coding DNA: TGTGCCAGCAGCTTGGCCGGGGGGGGCCGGCTAGCCAAAAACATTCAGTACTTC. Amino acid sequence: CASSLAGGGRLAKNIQYF.

J is TRBJ2-3 and V is TRBV29-1; 8 positions agree with TRBD2. J was trimmed by 0 bases and V by 1 base; bases with no gene match: 6. Germline CDR1 SQVTM, CDR2 ANQGSEA. This CDR3 has 16 amino acids. CDR3 region: CSVEGFPGGSTDTQYF. CDR3 in DNA: TGCAGCGTTGAAGGATTCCCGGGGGGGAGCACAGATACGCAGTATTTT.

The chain joins TRBV30 to TRBJ2-5; 7 bases are shared with TRBD1. V lost 4 bases and J lost 5; bases outside the gene matches: 7. The CDR3 is 13 amino acids. The V gene's germline CDR1 is GTSNPN and CDR2 SVGIG (reference sequence). The CDR3 sequence is CAWTLNRGETQYF. The CDR3 coding sequence is TGTGCCTGGACCCTAAACAGGGGCGAGACCCAGTACTTC.

J is TRBJ1-5 and V is TRBV27; 10 bases agree with TRBD1. The V gene end was trimmed by 6 bases and the J gene end by 4 bases; junction bases not matched to a gene: 6. Germline CDR1 reads MNHEY; CDR2 reads SMNVEV (reference sequence). This CDR3 comprises 15 residues. This chain's CDR3 is CASRPDRGRNQPQHF. The CDR3 bases are TGTGCCAGCAGACCAGACAGGGGGCGAAATCAGCCCCAGCATTTT.

V gene TRBV9 combines with J gene TRBJ1-2; D possibly corresponds to TRBD1 (6 bases). The CDR3 length is 18 residues. V gave up 0 bases and J gave up 5 bases, with 23 bases separating them. Germline CDR1 is SGDLS and CDR2 is YYNGEE. DNA for the CDR3: TGTGCCAGCAGCGTAGGGAGCGTCGGGGGGGCGGGTAATTATGGCTACACCTTC. It specifies CASSVGSVGGAGNYGYTF.

The V call is TRBV9, the J call TRBJ2-7; D perhaps matches TRBD1 (5 bases). The V end was cut by 4 bases, the J end by 5 bases, with 16 bases between. The CDR3 spans 14 residues. Germline CDR1 SGDLS, CDR2 YYNGEE. CDR3 in DNA: TGTGCCAGCAGCCCCGGCAGCAGGGCAAACGAGCAGTACTTC. Protein sequence: CASSPGSRANEQYF.

The chain recombines TRBV28 with TRBJ1-2, with D unclear. With 8 bases removed from V and 4 bases from J, the gap between germline ends came to 38 bases. Germline CDR1 is MDHEN and CDR2 is SYDVKM. The CDR3 is 21 residues long. The CDR3 is CASHLSHLTPFFGFFGYGYTF. CDR3 bases: TGTGCCAGCCACCTTAGCCACCTAACTCCTTTCTTTGGGTTTTTTGGCTATGGCTACACCTTC.

A single count supports this clone. This chain uses TRBV21-1 with TRBJ1-1; the listed D gene, TRBD1, was not tested against the DNA. TRBV21-1 is assigned pseudogene status. This CDR3 has 15 residues. The CDR3: CASSTTPGDLAEAFF. The CDR3 DNA follows: TGTGCCAGCAGCACGACACCAGGGGATTTAGCTGAAGCTTTCTTT.

This chain uses TRBV6-6 with TRBJ1-1; 9 positions match TRBD1. Germline CDR1 is MNHNY and CDR2 is SVGAGI (reference sequence). This CDR3 spans 14 amino acids. Unmatched junction bases numbered 11, after V lost 7 bases and J lost 8 bases. The CDR3 spells CASISLGTGREAFF. DNA for the CDR3: TGTGCCAGCATCAGCCTGGGGACAGGGAGGGAAGCTTTCTTT.

The genes are TRBV11-2 and TRBJ1-1, with 8 bases identical to TRBD1. This CDR3 region has 12 residues. Germline V gene sequence: CDR1 SGHAT, CDR2 FQNNGV. With 3 bases clipped from V and 8 bases from J, the junction kept 2 bases outside the gene matches. The CDR3 bases are TGTGCCAGCAGCTTCGACAGGGGCGAAGCTTTCTTT. It translates to CASSFDRGEAFF. Drawing the rest from reference TRBV11-2 and TRBJ1-1, the complete variable domain is EAGVAQSPRYKIIEKRQSVAFWCNPISGHATLYWYQQILGQGPKLLIQFQNNGVVDDSQLPKDRFSAERLKGVDSTLKIQPAKLEDSAVYLCASSFDRGEAFFGQGTRLTVV.

This rearrangement joins TRBV19 to TRBJ1-5, with 10 positions matching TRBD1. Germline trimming cut 3 bases from V and 9 bases from J; bases unmatched to any gene: 8. Germline CDR1 reads LNHDA; CDR2 reads SQIVND (reference sequence). The CDR3 spans 15 residues. DNA of the CDR3: TGTGCCAGTAGTATTACGCGGGACAGGGGCAGGCCCCAGCATTTT. Translation gives CASSITRDRGRPQHF.

The chain carries TRBV30 and TRBJ2-1; D is unclear. The CDR3 runs 12 residues. CDR1 is GTSNPN, CDR2 SVGIG, per germline (reference sequence). V gave up 1 base and J gave up 8 bases, with 9 bases separating them. The CDR3 nucleotides read TGTGCCTGGAGTGGCAGGTGGGATGAGCAGTTCTTC. Translated: CAWSGRWDEQFF.

The chain combines TRBV10-3 with TRBJ1-2; D is possibly TRBD1 (6 bases). This CDR3 is 16 amino acids long. Germline values: CDR1 ENHRY, CDR2 SYGVKD. V dropped 4 bases and J dropped 1 base, with 16 bases sitting between them. CDR3: CAISGGLRHSNYGYTF. CDR3 nucleotide sequence: TGTGCCATCAGTGGGGGGCTGAGACATAGTAACTATGGCTACACCTTC.

This sequence joins TRBV18 and TRBJ1-5, with D perhaps TRBD1 (5 bases). This CDR3 contains 16 residues. Germline V gene lookup returns CDR1 KGHSH and CDR2 LQKENI. Trimming removed 6 bases from V and 5 bases from J, with 20 bases in between. CDR3 nucleotides: TGTGCCAGCTCGGAGGAGCGGAGGGTGGGGGATCAGCCCCAGCATTTT. Translating gives CASSEERRVGDQPQHF. The full variable domain, completed using reference TRBV18 and TRBJ1-5, is NAGVMQNPRHLVRRRGQEARLRCSPMKGHSHVYWYRQLPEEGLKFMVYLQKENIIDESGMPKERFSAEFPKEGPSILRIQQVVRGDSAAYFCASSEERRVGDQPQHFGDGTRLSIL.

In this sample, this clone turned up once. This chain connects TRBV6-5 to TRBJ2-5; D is undetermined. Trimming removed 2 bases from V and 6 bases from J, with 10 bases in between. The germline V gene has CDR1 MNHEY and CDR2 SVGAGI. The CDR3 is made up of 13 amino acids. The CDR3 nucleotides are TGTGCCAGCAGTTACCCTCCAGGCCAGACCCAGTACTTC. Protein: CASSYPPGQTQYF.

J is TRBJ2-5 and V is TRBV5-6; 11 bases map to TRBD1. With 4 bases clipped from V and 4 bases from J, the junction kept 6 bases outside the gene matches. CDR3 length: 15 residues. Germline CDR1 reads SGHDT; CDR2 reads YYEEEE. CDR3 bases: TGTGCCAGCAGCCTTGGGGGGACAGGGGGAGAGACCCAGTACTTC. This encodes CASSLGGTGGETQYF. The entire variable domain, with the rest obtained from reference TRBV5-6 and TRBJ2-5, is as follows: DAGVTQSPTHLIKTRGQQVTLRCSPKSGHDTVSWYQQALGQGPQFIFQYYEEEERQRGNFPDRFSGHQFPNYSSELNVNALLLGDSALYLCASSLGGTGGETQYFGPGTRLLVL.

The chain is built from TRBV30 and TRBJ2-5, with D uncertain. Per germline, CDR1 GTSNPN and CDR2 SVGIG (reference sequence). The CDR3 is 15 residues long. V dropped 0 bases and J dropped 1 base, with 12 bases sitting between them. The CDR3 DNA sequence: TGTGCCTGGAGTGTTTATTCTAGGATCCAAGAGACCCAGTACTTC. Protein sequence: CAWSVYSRIQETQYF. The whole variable domain, filled in from reference TRBV30 and TRBJ2-5, reads SQTIHQWPATLVQPVGSPLSLECTVEGTSNPNLYWYRQAAGRGLQLLFYSVGIGQISSEVPQNLSASRPQDRQFILSSKKLLLSDSGFYLCAWSVYSRIQETQYFGPGTRLLVL.

A single count supports this clone. The chain employs TRBV7-9 and TRBJ2-1; TRBD2 might be the D (5 bases). The V and J ends lost 0 bases and 9 bases respectively, with 18 bases between them. The CDR3 totals 16 residues. Germline CDR1 SEHNR, CDR2 FQNEAQ (reference sequence). Here the CDR3 DNA reads TGTGCCAGCAGCTTAGCGCCCAGCGGTCCAGCACTTGAGCAGTTCTTC. Translating gives CASSLAPSGPALEQFF.